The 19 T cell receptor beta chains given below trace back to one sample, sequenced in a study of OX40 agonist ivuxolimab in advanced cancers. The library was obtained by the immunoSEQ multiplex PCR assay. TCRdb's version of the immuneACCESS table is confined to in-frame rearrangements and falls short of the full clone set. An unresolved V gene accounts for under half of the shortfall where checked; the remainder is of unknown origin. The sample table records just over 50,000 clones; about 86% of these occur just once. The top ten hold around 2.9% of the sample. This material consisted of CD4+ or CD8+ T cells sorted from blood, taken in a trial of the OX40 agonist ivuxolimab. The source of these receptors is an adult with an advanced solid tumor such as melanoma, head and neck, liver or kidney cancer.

The CDR3 protein is CASSQDLATSGYTEAFF. The CDR3 nucleotides read TGCGCCAGCAGCCAAGATCTCGCGACATCAGGATACACTGAAGCTTTCTTT. V and J are TRBV4-3 and TRBJ1-1, with D unresolved. Germline V gene data show CDR1 as LGHNA and CDR2 as YSLEER. The CDR3 contains 17 residues. V lost 0 bases and J 3 bases, leaving 17 bases between the germline ends.

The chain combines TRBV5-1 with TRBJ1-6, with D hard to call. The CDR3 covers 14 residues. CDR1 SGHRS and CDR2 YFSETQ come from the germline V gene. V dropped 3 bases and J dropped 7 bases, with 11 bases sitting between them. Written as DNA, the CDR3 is TGCGCCAGCAGCTGGCAGGACTACAATTCACCCCTCCACTTT. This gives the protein CASSWQDYNSPLHF.

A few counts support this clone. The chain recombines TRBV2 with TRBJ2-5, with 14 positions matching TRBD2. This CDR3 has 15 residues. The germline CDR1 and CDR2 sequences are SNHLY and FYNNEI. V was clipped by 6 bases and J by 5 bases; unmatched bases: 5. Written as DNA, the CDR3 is TGTGCCAGCAGGCGGACTAGCGGGGGGCGGGAGACCCAGTACTTC. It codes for CASRRTSGGRETQYF.

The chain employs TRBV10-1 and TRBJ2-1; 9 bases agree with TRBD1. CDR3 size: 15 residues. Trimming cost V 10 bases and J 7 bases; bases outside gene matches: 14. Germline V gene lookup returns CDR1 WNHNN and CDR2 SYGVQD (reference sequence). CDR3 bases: TGCGCCATCGGATACCGGGACAGGGCAGATAATGAGCAGTTCTTC. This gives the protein CAIGYRDRADNEQFF.

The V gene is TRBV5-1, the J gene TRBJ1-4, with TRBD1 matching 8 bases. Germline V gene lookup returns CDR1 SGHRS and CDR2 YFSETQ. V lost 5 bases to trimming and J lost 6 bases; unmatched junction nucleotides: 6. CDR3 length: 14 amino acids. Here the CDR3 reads CASRRTGSDEKLFF. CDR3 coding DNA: TGCGCCAGCAGGCGGACAGGGTCCGATGAAAAACTGTTTTTT.

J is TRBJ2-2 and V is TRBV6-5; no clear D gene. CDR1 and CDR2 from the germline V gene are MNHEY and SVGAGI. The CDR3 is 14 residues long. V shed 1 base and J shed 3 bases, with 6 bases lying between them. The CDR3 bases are TGTGCCAGCAGTTACTACCGAGACACCGGGGAGCTGTTTTTT. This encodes CASSYYRDTGELFF.

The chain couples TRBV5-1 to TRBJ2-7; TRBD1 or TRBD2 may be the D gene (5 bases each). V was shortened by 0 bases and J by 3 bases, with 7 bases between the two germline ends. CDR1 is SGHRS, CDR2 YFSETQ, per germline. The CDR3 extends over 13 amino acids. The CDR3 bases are TGCGCCAGCAGCTTGGTGGGGGACTACGAGCAGTACTTC. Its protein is CASSLVGDYEQYF.

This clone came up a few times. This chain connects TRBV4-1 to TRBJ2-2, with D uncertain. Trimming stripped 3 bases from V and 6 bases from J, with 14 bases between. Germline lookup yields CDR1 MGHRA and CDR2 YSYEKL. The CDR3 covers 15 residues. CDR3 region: CASSQTFFSAGELFF. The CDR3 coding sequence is TGCGCCAGCAGCCAGACGTTTTTTTCTGCCGGGGAGCTGTTTTTT.

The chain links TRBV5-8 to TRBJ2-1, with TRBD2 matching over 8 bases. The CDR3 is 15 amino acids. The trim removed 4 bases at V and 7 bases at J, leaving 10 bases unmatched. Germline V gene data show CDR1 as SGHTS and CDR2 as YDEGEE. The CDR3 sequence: CASSRAGAGGNEQFF. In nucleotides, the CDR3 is TGTGCCAGCAGCCGAGCGGGGGCCGGGGGTAATGAGCAGTTCTTC.

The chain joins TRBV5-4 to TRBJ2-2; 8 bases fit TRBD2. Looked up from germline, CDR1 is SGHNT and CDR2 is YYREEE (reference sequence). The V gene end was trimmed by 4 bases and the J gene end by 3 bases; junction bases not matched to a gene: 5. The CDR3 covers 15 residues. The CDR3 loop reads CASSPRGLDTGELFF. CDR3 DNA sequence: TGTGCCAGCAGCCCGAGGGGACTAGACACCGGGGAGCTGTTTTTT.

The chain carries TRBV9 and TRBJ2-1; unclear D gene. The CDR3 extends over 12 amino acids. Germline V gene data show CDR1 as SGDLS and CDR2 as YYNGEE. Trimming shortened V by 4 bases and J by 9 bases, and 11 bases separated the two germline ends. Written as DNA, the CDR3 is TGTGCCAGCAGCCCGACTGGTTTTGAGCAGTTCTTC. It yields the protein CASSPTGFEQFF.

This CDR3 is CASSQGWGADTEAFF. Here the CDR3 DNA reads TGCGCCAGCAGCCAAGGGTGGGGTGCGGACACTGAAGCTTTCTTT. J is TRBJ1-1 and V is TRBV4-3; D is unresolved. The germline gives CDR1 LGHNA, CDR2 YSLEER. Trimming took 1 base from V and 3 from J, leaving 12 bases between them. The CDR3 runs to 15 residues.

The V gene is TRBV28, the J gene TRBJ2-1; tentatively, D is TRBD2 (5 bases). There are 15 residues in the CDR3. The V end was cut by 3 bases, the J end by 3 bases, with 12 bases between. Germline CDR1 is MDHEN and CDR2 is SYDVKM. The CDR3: CASSFRGYYYNEQFF. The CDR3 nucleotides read TGTGCCAGCAGTTTTCGGGGTTACTACTACAATGAGCAGTTCTTC.

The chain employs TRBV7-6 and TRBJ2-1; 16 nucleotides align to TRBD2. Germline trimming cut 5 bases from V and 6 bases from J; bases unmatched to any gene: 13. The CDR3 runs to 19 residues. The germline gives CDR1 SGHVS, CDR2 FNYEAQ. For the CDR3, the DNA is TGTGCCAGCAGCACACCGGGACTAGCGGGGGGGCGATGGGGCAATGAGCAGTTCTTC. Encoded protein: CASSTPGLAGGRWGNEQFF.

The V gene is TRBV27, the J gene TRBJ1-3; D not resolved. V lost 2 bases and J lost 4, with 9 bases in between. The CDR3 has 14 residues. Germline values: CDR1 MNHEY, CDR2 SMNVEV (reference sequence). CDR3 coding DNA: TGTGCCAGCAGTTTACGCCCCGGGGGAAACACCATATATTTT. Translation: CASSLRPGGNTIYF.

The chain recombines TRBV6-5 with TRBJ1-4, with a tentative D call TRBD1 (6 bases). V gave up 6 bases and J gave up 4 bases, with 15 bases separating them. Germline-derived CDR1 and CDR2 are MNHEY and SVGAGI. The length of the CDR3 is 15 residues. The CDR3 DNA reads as TGTGCCAGCAGCGCCGGGACACCCGATAATGAAAAACTGTTTTTT. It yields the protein CASSAGTPDNEKLFF.

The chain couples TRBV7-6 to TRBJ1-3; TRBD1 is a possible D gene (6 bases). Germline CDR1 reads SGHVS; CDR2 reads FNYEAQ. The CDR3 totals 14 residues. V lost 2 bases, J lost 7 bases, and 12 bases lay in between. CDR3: CASSLLSGDNTIYF. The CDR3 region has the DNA TGTGCCAGCAGCTTACTATCAGGGGACAACACCATATATTTT.

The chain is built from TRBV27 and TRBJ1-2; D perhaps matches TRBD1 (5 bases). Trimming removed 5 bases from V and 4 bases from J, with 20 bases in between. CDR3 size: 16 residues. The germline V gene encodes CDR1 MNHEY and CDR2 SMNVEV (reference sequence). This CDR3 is CASSPSGGGAGYGYTF. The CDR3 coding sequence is TGTGCCAGCAGTCCCTCCGGGGGGGGAGCGGGCTATGGCTACACCTTC.

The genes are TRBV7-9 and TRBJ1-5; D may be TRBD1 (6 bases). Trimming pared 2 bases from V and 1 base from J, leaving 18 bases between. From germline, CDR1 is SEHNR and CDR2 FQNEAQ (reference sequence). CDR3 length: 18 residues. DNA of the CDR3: TGTGCCAGCAGCTTATTCCCGGGACACCGAGGGAGCAATCAGCCCCAGCATTTT. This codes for CASSLFPGHRGSNQPQHF.